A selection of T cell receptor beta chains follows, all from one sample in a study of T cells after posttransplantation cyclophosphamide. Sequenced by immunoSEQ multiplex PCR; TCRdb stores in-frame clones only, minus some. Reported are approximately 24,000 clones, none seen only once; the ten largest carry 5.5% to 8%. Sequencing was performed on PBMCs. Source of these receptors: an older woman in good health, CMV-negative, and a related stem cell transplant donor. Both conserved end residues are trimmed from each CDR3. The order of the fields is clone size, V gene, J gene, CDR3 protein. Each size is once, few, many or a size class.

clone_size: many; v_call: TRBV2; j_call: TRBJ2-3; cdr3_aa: ASSDAGTGSDTQY
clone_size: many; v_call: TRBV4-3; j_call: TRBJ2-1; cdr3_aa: ASSQGPHEQF
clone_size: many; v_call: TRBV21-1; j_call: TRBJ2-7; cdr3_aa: ASTGFYYEQY
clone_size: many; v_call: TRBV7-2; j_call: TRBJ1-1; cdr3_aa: ASSFETGNTEAF
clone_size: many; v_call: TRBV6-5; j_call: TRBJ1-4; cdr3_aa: ASSYSGGPRDEKLF
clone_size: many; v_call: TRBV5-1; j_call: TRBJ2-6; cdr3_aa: ASSLVAGGVGANVLT
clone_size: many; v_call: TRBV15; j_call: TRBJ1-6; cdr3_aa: ATSRPGLNSPLH
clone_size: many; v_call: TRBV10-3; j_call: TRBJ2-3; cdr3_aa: ATQSTDTQY
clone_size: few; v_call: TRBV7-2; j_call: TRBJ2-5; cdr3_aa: ASRPRPGLAGGLETQY
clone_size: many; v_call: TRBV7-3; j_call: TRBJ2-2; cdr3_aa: ASSPNPALAGAGELF
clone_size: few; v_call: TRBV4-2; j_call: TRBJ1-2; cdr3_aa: ASNAGTLAGEGYT
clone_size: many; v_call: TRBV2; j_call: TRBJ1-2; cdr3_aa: ASSLQALIPNYGYT
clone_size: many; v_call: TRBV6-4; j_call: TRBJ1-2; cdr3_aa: ASSADRGYGYT
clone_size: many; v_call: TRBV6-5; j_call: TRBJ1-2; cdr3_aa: ASSYDRVHPGYT
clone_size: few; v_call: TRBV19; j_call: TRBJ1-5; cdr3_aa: ASSIRLGQGNQPQN
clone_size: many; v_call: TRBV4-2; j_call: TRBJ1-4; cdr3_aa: ASSHDLTGVNEKLF